This T cell receptor (beta chain) was profiled in a study of cytomegalovirus exposure and HLA in healthy donors. The PCR had 60 Vbeta and 13 Jbeta primers. Assay: immunoSEQ multiplex PCR; the TCRdb copy retains only in-frame clones and omits some. This repertoire shows about 140,000 clones, around 75% found once; its top ten account for roughly 2.8%. Germline trimming cut 6 bases from V and 7 bases from J; bases unmatched to any gene: 4. The CDR3 spans 12 residues. In germline, CDR1 is LGHNT, CDR2 FRNRAP. Notes on the study in general: In a later analysis, TCR beta V- and J-gene trimming showed a link to a missense DCLRE1C variant. Cytomegalovirus association was listed for about 160 TCR beta chains.

This clone was counted at least ten times. Antigen unknown. J is TRBJ1-1 and V is TRBV12-5; TRBD1 aligns across 8 bases. The receptor comes from a woman in her 30s in good health and CMV-seronegative. Sequencing used PBMCs. The CDR3 loop reads CASGFDRGEAFF. CDR3 nucleotides: TGTGCTAGTGGCTTTGACAGGGGTGAAGCTTTCTTT.